Presented here are 22 T cell receptor beta chains from one specimen sequenced in a study of T-cell reconstitution after alpha-beta-depleted transplantation in children. Preparation of the TCRbeta library was carried out with unique molecular identifiers. Via MiXCR, TCRdb re-called the PCR reads, giving one row per CDR3 protein. The data hold fewer than 500,000 distinct CDR3 sequences, with about 40% observed a single time. The input for sequencing was PBMCs, taken before TCRalphabeta/CD19-depleted stem cell transplant. These receptors were collected from a girl aged 2-9 years with aplastic anemia, due to receive a stem cell transplant.

This chain connects TRBV5-1 to TRBJ2-1, with 9 bases aligning to TRBD2. Trimming cost V 4 bases and J 3 bases; bases outside gene matches: 5. This CDR3 is built from 15 residues. Germline CDR1 is SGHRS and CDR2 is YFSETQ. CDR3 protein: CASSRGSGSYNEQFF. In nucleotides, the CDR3 is TGCGCCAGCAGCCGAGGTAGCGGGAGCTACAATGAGCAGTTCTTC. The full variable domain, in which reference TRBV5-1 and TRBJ2-1 provide the parts outside the CDR3, is KAGVTQTPRYLIKTRGQQVTLSCSPISGHRSVSWYQQTPGQGLQFLFEYFSETQRNKGNFPGRFSGRQFSNSRSEMNVSTLELGDSALYLCASSRGSGSYNEQFFGPGTRLTVL.

The genes are TRBV4-1 and TRBJ2-5; 8 bases line up with TRBD2. Germline-derived CDR1 and CDR2 are MGHRA and YSYEKL. The CDR3 sequence is 16 residues long. The junction had 5 bases not matched to a gene; V was cut back by 0 bases and J by 2 bases. The CDR3 is CASSQDSSGEQETQYF. In nucleotides, the CDR3 is TGCGCCAGCAGCCAAGATAGTAGCGGGGAGCAAGAGACCCAGTACTTC.

This clonotype was recorded many times. The chain recombines TRBV3-1 with TRBJ2-1, with 12 bases identical to TRBD2. This CDR3 has 16 amino acids. The germline V gene encodes CDR1 LGHDT and CDR2 YNNKEL (reference sequence). With V trimmed by 0 bases and J by 8 bases, 5 bases remained unmatched. The CDR3 region has the DNA TGTGCCAGCAGCCAAGATCTAGCGGGAGGGACATATGAGCAGTTCTTC. Amino acids: CASSQDLAGGTYEQFF.

V gene TRBV5-6 combines with J gene TRBJ2-2, with 8 positions matching TRBD2. This CDR3 region has 16 residues. Germline lookup yields CDR1 SGHDT and CDR2 YYEEEE. After removal of 4 bases from V and 1 base from J, the junction contained 6 bases not matched to a gene. The CDR3 loop reads CASSPAGALNTGELFF. The CDR3, as DNA: TGTGCCAGCAGCCCAGCGGGGGCCCTGAACACCGGGGAGCTGTTTTTT.

The CDR3: CASSPRGLGNAEQYF. CDR3 coding DNA: TGTGCCAGCAGCCCACGGGGTTTAGGGAACGCCGAGCAGTACTTC. The rearrangement links TRBV28 to TRBJ2-7, with D perhaps TRBD2 (5 bases). Trimming stripped 6 bases from V and 6 bases from J, with 21 bases between. The V gene's germline CDR1 is MDHEN and CDR2 SYDVKM. This CDR3 spans 15 amino acids.

This chain links TRBV4-1 with TRBJ2-1; 7 bases align to TRBD2. The V and J ends lost 6 bases and 5 bases, in that order; junction bases with no gene match: 7. Germline V gene data show CDR1 as MGHRA and CDR2 as YSYEKL. This CDR3 is 14 amino acids long. CDR3 loop: CASRRIAGNNEQFF. Written as DNA, the CDR3 is TGCGCCAGCAGAAGAATAGCGGGTAACAATGAGCAGTTCTTC.

This sequence joins TRBV20-1 and TRBJ2-5; TRBD2 matches 8 bases. The germline V gene encodes CDR1 DFQATT and CDR2 SNEGSKA (reference sequence). With V trimmed by 3 bases and J by 3 bases, 6 bases remained unmatched. The CDR3 runs to 14 residues. The CDR3 spells CSARLGLAKETQYF. In DNA form, the CDR3 reads TGCAGTGCTAGGCTAGGACTAGCCAAAGAGACCCAGTACTTC.

This clonotype was observed once. The chain joins TRBV20-1 to TRBJ2-3, with a tentative D call TRBD2 (5 bases). The germline V gene encodes CDR1 DFQATT and CDR2 SNEGSKA (reference sequence). Trimming shortened V by 6 bases and J by 6 bases, and 22 bases separated the two germline ends. The CDR3 is 15 residues long. In DNA, the CDR3 is TGCAGTGCCGACCGGAAAGGGAGTGTGTTGGATACGCAGTATTTT. Translating gives CSADRKGSVLDTQYF.

This clonotype has a handful of counts. The J gene is TRBJ2-3, the V gene TRBV4-2, with 7 positions matching TRBD2. There are 17 residues in the CDR3. Germline CDR1 LGHNA, CDR2 YNFKEQ. With V trimmed by 1 base and J by 0 bases, 7 bases remained unmatched. CDR3 nucleotide sequence: TGTGCCAGCAGCCAAGGGTGGGGGGGGACTAGCACAGATACGCAGTATTTT. Translating it yields CASSQGWGGTSTDTQYF.

There are many counts of this clonotype. The chain carries TRBV6-1 and TRBJ2-3, with D maybe TRBD2 (7 bases). The V gene's germline CDR1 is MNHNS and CDR2 SASEGT. The CDR3 has 13 amino acids. The germline V and J ends were trimmed by 6 bases and 4 bases, with 11 bases remaining between them. CDR3 amino acids: CASRRGRADTQYF. In DNA form, the CDR3 reads TGTGCCAGCAGGAGGGGGAGGGCAGATACGCAGTATTTT.

The chain uses TRBV5-1 and TRBJ2-5, with D unclear. CDR3 size: 12 residues. Trimming took 4 bases from V and 5 from J, leaving 9 bases between them. The germline CDR1 and CDR2 sequences are SGHRS and YFSETQ. This CDR3 is CASSRTSETQYF. CDR3 DNA: TGCGCCAGCAGCCGCACCAGCGAGACCCAGTACTTC.

This clonotype was recorded a few times. This chain uses TRBV5-1 with TRBJ2-3; possibly TRBD1 for D (5 bases). V lost 4 bases, J lost 2 bases, and 14 bases lay in between. The germline V gene has CDR1 SGHRS and CDR2 YFSETQ. The CDR3 contains 15 residues. CDR3 protein: CASSLNRSPTDTQYF. DNA for the CDR3: TGCGCCAGCAGCCTGAACAGGTCTCCCACAGATACGCAGTATTTT.

As for this clonotype: Possible read error: a much larger clone is one base away. The V and J genes are TRBV7-8 and TRBJ1-5; TRBD1 matches at 7 bases. J lost 0 bases, V lost 8 bases, and 13 bases had no gene match. The germline CDR1 and CDR2 sequences are SGHVS and FQNEAQ. This CDR3 region has 17 residues. This CDR3 reads CASGSDRVENSNQPQHF. For the CDR3, the DNA is TGTGCCAGCGGCTCCGACAGGGTCGAGAATAGCAATCAGCCCCAGCATTTT.

This clonotype was found many times. This rearrangement joins TRBV5-1 to TRBJ2-7; the match to TRBD2 covers 10 bases. The CDR3 contains 15 residues. The germline V gene encodes CDR1 SGHRS and CDR2 YFSETQ. V lost 1 base and J lost 6; bases outside the gene matches: 7. The CDR3 nucleotides read TGCGCCAGCAGCTTGCCCACTAGCGGGAATGGCGAGCAGTACTTC. This encodes CASSLPTSGNGEQYF.

This clonotype was picked up many times. The chain employs TRBV27 and TRBJ2-3; 12 bases match TRBD2. Germline CDR1 is MNHEY and CDR2 is SMNVEV (reference sequence). The CDR3 consists of 15 residues. With V trimmed by 3 bases and J by 10 bases, 8 bases remained unmatched. CDR3 in DNA: TGTGCCAGCAGTTTTCGACTAGCGGGAGTGTATCCGCAGTATTTT. This sequence encodes CASSFRLAGVYPQYF.

This clonotype was seen many times. The rearrangement uses TRBV29-1 and TRBJ2-5; D unresolved. Germline CDR1 reads SQVTM; CDR2 reads ANQGSEA. This CDR3 is built from 12 residues. V lost 4 bases and J 1 base, leaving 7 bases between the germline ends. Here the CDR3 reads CSVVTAQETQYF. In DNA, the CDR3 is TGCAGCGTTGTAACAGCCCAAGAGACCCAGTACTTC. The full variable domain, rest sourced from reference TRBV29-1 and TRBJ2-5, is SAVISQKPSRDICQRGTSLTIQCQVDSQVTMMFWYRQQPGQSLTLIATANQGSEATYESGFVIDKFPISRPNLTFSTLTVSNMSPEDSSIYLCSVVTAQETQYFGPGTRLLVL.

This clonotype has just a few counts. The V call is TRBV20-1, the J call TRBJ2-2; possible D gene TRBD2, 6 bases. This CDR3 is 16 amino acids long. V lost 4 bases to trimming and J lost 0 bases, with 15 bases between them. The V gene's germline CDR1 is DFQATT and CDR2 SNEGSKA (reference sequence). The CDR3 DNA sequence: TGCAGTGCTACCCTCCCCGGGGGAGCGAACACCGGGGAGCTGTTTTTT. Its translation is CSATLPGGANTGELFF.

The chain uses TRBV29-1 and TRBJ1-1; D is undetermined. This CDR3 comprises 10 residues. Trimming removed 4 bases from V and 8 bases from J, with 8 bases in between. Germline-derived CDR1 and CDR2 are SQVTM and ANQGSEA. The CDR3 here is CSVADIEAFF. CDR3 sequence (DNA): TGCAGCGTTGCTGACATCGAAGCTTTCTTT.

The chain combines TRBV20-1 with TRBJ1-3; the match to TRBD1 covers 10 bases. The CDR3 spans 14 residues. After removal of 5 bases from V and 2 bases from J, the junction contained 3 bases not matched to a gene. Germline values: CDR1 DFQATT, CDR2 SNEGSKA (reference sequence). The CDR3 DNA sequence: TGCAGTGCTGGGACAGGGGACACTGGAAACACCATATATTTT. Translating it yields CSAGTGDTGNTIYF.

CDR3 in amino acids: CASSFLGLDPSTDTQYF. CDR3 coding DNA: TGTGCCAGCAGCTTTCTCGGACTCGATCCTAGCACAGATACGCAGTATTTT. The V gene is TRBV7-2, the J gene TRBJ2-3; D may be TRBD2 (5 bases). From germline, CDR1 is SGHTA and CDR2 FQGNSA. This CDR3 is built from 17 residues. The V end was cut by 3 bases, the J end by 0 bases, with 16 bases between.

The chain carries TRBV30 and TRBJ2-1, with 10 bases lining up with TRBD2. The CDR3 contains 15 residues. Germline CDR1 GTSNPN, CDR2 SVGIG (reference sequence). Trimming took 2 bases from V and 4 from J; bases not matched to a gene: 5. For the CDR3, the DNA is TGTGCCTGGAGTCTACTAGCGGGAAGATACAATGAGCAGTTCTTC. Translation gives CAWSLLAGRYNEQFF.

This clonotype was observed a few times. V is TRBV7-3 and J is TRBJ2-1, with D possibly being TRBD2 (5 bases). The CDR3 covers 13 residues. Germline V gene sequence: CDR1 SGHTA, CDR2 FQGTGA. The ends were cut back, 2 bases at V and 7 bases at J, with 9 bases in the middle. The CDR3 reads CASSLGGFNEQFF. CDR3 DNA sequence: TGTGCCAGCAGCTTAGGAGGATTTAATGAGCAGTTCTTC.